This T cell receptor (beta chain) was observed in a study of cytomegalovirus exposure and HLA in healthy donors. Germline loops: CDR1 SGHRS, CDR2 YFSETQ. The trim removed 4 bases at V and 6 bases at J, leaving 11 bases unmatched. This CDR3 region has 15 residues. PCR employed 60 Vbeta and 13 Jbeta primers. Clones were sequenced by immunoSEQ multiplex PCR, and TCRdb holds only the in-frame ones, with some missing. The data contain about 210,000 clones, approximately 86% of them singletons. The genes are TRBV5-1 and TRBJ2-7, with 9 bases matching TRBD1. The clonotype comes from a boy aged 2-15 years in good health and CMV-seronegative. The sample comprised PBMCs. The CDR3 reads CASSPQGGQGVEQYF. Written as DNA, the CDR3 is TGCGCCAGCAGCCCCCAGGGGGGACAGGGCGTCGAGCAGTACTTC.